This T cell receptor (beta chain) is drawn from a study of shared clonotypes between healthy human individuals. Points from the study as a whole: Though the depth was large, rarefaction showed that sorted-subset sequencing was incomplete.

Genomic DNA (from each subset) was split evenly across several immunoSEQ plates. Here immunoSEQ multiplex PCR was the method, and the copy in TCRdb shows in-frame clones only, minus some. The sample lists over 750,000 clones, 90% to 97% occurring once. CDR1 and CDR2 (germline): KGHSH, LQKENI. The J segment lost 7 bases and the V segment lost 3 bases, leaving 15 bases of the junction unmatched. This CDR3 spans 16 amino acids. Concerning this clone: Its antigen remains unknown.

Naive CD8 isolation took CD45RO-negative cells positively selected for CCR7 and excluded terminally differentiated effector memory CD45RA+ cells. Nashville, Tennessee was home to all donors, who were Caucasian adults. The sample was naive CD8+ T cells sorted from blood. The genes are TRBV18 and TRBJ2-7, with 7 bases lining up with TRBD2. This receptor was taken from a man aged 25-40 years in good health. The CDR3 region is CASSPKAGKATREQYF. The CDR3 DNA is TGTGCCAGCTCACCTAAAGCGGGAAAGGCGACGAGAGAGCAGTACTTC. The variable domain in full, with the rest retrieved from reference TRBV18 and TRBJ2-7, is NAGVMQNPRHLVRRRGQEARLRCSPMKGHSHVYWYRQLPEEGLKFMVYLQKENIIDESGMPKERFSAEFPKEGPSILRIQQVVRGDSAAYFCASSPKAGKATREQYFGPGTRLTVT.